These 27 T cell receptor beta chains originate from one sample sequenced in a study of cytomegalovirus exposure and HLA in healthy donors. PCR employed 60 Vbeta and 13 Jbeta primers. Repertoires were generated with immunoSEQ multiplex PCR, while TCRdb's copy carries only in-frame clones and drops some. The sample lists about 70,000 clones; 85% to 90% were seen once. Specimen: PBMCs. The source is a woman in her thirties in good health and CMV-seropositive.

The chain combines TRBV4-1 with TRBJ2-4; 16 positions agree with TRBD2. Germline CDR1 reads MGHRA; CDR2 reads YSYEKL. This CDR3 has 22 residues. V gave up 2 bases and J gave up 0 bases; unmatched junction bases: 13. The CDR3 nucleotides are TGCGCCAGCAGCCAAATGATGCCCGGGACTAGCGGGAGGGCCTCAGCCAAAAACATTCAGTACTTC. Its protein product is CASSQMMPGTSGRASAKNIQYF.

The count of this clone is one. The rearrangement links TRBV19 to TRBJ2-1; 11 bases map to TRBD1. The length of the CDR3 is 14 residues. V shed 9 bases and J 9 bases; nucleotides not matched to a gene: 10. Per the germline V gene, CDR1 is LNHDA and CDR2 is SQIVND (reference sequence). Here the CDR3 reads CASQSSGTGGEQFF. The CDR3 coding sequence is TGTGCCAGCCAGTCCTCCGGGACAGGGGGTGAGCAGTTCTTC.

For the CDR3, the DNA is TGTGCCAGCAGTTACTCTAGCGGGAGCTTATCCTACGAGCAGTACTTC. Amino acid sequence: CASSYSSGSLSYEQYF. The genes are TRBV6-5 and TRBJ2-7; 9 bases are shared with TRBD2. Trimming cost V 0 bases and J 1 base; bases outside gene matches: 4. The CDR3 has 16 residues. The germline gives CDR1 MNHEY, CDR2 SVGAGI.

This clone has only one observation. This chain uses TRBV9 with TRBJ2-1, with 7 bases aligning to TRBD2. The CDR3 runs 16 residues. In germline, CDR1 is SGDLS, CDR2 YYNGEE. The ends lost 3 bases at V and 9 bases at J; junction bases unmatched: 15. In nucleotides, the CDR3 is TGTGCCAGCAGCGCTCGGGACTTTGATTGGGGGGGTGAGCAGTTCTTC. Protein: CASSARDFDWGGEQFF.

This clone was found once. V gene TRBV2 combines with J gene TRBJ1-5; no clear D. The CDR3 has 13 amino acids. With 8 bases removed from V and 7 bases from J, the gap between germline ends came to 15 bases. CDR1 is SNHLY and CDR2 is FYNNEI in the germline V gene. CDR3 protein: CASDITFDQPQHF. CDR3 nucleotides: TGTGCCAGCGACATAACCTTTGACCAGCCCCAGCATTTT. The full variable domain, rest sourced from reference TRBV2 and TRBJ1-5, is EPEVTQTPSHQVTQMGQEVILRCVPISNHLYFYWYRQILGQKVEFLVSFYNNEISEKSEIFDDQFSVERPDGSNFTLKIRSTKLEDSAMYFCASDITFDQPQHFGDGTRLSIL.

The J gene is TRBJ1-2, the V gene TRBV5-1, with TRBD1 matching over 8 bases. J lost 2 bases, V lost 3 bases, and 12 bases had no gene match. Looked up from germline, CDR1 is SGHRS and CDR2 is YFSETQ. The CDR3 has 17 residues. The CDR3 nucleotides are TGCGCCAGCAGCTCGGCCACGGGACAGGTGGGGAACTATGGCTACACCTTC. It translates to CASSSATGQVGNYGYTF.

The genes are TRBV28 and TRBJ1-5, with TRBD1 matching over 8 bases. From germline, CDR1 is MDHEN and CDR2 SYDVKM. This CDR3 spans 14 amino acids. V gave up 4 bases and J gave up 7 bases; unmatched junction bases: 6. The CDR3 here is CASSSRQGWQPQHF. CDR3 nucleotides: TGTGCCAGCAGTTCAAGACAGGGGTGGCAGCCCCAGCATTTT. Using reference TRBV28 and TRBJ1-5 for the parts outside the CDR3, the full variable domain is DVKVTQSSRYLVKRTGEKVFLECVQDMDHENMFWYRQDPGLGLRLIYFSYDVKMKEKGDIPEGYSVSREKKERFSLILESASTNQTSMYLCASSSRQGWQPQHFGDGTRLSIL.

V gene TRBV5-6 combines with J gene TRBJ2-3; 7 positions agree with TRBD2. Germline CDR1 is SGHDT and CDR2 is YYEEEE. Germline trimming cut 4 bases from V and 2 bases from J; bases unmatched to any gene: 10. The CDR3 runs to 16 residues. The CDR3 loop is CASSPLVGGDTDTQYF. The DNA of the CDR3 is TGTGCCAGCAGCCCCCTGGTGGGAGGGGACACAGATACGCAGTATTTT.

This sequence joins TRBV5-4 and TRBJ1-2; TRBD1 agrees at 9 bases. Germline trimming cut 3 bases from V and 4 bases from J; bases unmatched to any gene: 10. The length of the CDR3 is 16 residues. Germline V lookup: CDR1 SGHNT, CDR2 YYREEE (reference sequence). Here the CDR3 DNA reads TGTGCCAGCAGCTCCCGGACAGGGGAAGGCGGCTATGGCTACACCTTC. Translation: CASSSRTGEGGYGYTF.

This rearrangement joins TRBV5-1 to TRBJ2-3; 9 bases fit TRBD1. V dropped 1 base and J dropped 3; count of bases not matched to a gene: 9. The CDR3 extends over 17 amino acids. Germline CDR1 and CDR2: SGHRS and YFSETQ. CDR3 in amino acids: CASSLSPRTGVTDTQYF. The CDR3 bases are TGCGCCAGCAGCTTGTCCCCGCGGACAGGGGTAACAGATACGCAGTATTTT.

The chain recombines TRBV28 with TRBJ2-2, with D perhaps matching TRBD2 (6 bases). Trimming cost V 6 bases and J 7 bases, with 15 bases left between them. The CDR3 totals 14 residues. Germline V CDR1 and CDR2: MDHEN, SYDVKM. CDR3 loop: CASSYFGRGGELFF. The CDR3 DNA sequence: TGTGCCAGCAGCTACTTCGGGCGGGGCGGGGAGCTGTTTTTT.

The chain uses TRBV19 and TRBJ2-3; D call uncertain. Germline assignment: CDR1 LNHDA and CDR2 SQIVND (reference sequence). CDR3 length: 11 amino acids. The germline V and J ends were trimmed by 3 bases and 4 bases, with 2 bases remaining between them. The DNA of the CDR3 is TGTGCCAGTAGTATCGCAGATACGCAGTATTTT. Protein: CASSIADTQYF.

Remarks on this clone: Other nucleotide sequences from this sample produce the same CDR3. DNA for the CDR3: TGCGCCAGCAGCTTGGGGGGGACAGGGTTGTACGAGCAGTACTTC. Translated: CASSLGGTGLYEQYF. This chain connects TRBV5-1 to TRBJ2-7; 9 bases fit TRBD1. Germline V gene data show CDR1 as SGHRS and CDR2 as YFSETQ. J was trimmed by 4 bases and V by 0 bases; bases with no gene match: 5. This CDR3 spans 15 amino acids.

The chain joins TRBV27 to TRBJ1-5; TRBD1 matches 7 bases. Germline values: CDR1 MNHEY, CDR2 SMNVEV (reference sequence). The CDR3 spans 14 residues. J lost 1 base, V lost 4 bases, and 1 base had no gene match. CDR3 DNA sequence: TGTGCCAGCAGTTCACAGGGGAGCAATCAGCCCCAGCATTTT. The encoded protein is CASSSQGSNQPQHF.

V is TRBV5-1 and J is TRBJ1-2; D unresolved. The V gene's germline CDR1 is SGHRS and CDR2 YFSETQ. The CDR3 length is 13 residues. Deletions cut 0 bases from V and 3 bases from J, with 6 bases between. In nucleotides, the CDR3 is TGCGCCAGCAGCTTGGTCGGAGACTATGGCTACACCTTC. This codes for CASSLVGDYGYTF.

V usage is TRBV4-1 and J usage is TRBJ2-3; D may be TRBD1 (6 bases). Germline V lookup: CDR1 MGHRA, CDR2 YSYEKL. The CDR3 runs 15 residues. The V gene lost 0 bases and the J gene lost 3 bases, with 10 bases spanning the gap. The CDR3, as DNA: TGCGCCAGCAGCCAAGATAACAGGGTTACAGATACGCAGTATTTT. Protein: CASSQDNRVTDTQYF.

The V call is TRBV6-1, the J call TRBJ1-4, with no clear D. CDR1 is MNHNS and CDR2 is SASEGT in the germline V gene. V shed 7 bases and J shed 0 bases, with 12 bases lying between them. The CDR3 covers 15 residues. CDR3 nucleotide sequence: TGTGCCAGCACCGAACCTGCAGCAACTAATGAAAAACTGTTTTTT. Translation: CASTEPAATNEKLFF.

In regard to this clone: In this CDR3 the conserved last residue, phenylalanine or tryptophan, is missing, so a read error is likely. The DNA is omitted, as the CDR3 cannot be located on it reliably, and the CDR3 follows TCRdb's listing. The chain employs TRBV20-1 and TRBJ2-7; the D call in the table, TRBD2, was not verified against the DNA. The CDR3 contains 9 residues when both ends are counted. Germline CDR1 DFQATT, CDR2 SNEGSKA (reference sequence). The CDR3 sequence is CSARDRGNS.

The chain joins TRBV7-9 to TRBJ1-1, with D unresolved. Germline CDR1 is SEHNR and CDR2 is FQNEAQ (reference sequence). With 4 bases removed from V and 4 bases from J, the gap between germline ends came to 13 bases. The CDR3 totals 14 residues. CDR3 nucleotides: TGTGCCAGCAGCTACCCCGGGAGAAGCACTGAAGCTTTCTTT. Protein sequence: CASSYPGRSTEAFF.

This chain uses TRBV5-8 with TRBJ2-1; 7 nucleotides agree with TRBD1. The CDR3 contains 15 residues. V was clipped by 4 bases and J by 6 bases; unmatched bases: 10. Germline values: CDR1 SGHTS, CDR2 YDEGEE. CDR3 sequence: CASSRGSDRANEQFF. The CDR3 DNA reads TGTGCCAGCAGCCGAGGGTCTGACAGGGCCAATGAGCAGTTCTTC.

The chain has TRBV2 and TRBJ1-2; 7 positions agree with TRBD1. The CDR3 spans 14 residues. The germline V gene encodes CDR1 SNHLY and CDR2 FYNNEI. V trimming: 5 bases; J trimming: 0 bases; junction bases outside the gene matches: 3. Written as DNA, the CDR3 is TGTGCCAGCAGTAAGGGGACAGCTAACTATGGCTACACCTTC. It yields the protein CASSKGTANYGYTF.

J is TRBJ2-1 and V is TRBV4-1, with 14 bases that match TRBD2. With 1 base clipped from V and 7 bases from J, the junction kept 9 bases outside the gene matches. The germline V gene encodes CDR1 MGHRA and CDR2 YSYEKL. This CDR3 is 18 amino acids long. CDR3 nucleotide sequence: TGCGCCAGCAGCCAAGCGGTGCATGGGACTAGCGGGAGTAATGAGCAGTTCTTC. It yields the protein CASSQAVHGTSGSNEQFF.

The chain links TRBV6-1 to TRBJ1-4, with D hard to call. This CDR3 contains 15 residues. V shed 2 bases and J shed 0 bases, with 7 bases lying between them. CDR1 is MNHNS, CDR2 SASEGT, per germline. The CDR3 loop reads CASSESPSTNEKLFF. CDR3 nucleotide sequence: TGTGCCAGCAGTGAATCCCCGTCAACTAATGAAAAACTGTTTTTT.

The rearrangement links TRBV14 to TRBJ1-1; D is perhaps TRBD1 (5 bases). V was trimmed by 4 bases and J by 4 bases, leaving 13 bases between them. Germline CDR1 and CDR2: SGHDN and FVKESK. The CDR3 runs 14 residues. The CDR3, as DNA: TGTGCCAGCAGCCCCCGGACATTGGGCACTGAAGCTTTCTTT. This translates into CASSPRTLGTEAFF.

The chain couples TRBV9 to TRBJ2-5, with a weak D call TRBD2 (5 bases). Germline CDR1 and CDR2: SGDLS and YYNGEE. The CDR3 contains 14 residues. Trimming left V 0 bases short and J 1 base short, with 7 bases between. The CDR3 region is CASSVVSGQETQYF. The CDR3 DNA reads TGTGCCAGCAGCGTAGTAAGCGGCCAAGAGACCCAGTACTTC.

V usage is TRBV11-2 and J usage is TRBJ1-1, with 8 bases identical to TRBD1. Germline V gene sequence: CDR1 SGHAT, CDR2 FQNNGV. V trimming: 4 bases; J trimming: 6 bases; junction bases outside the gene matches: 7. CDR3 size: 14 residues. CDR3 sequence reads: CASSSRAQGAEAFF. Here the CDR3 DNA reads TGTGCCAGCAGCTCCCGGGCACAGGGGGCTGAAGCTTTCTTT.

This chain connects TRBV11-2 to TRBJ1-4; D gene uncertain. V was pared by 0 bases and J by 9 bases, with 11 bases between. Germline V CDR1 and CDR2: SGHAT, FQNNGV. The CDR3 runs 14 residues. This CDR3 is CASSLDATSKKLFF. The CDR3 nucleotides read TGTGCCAGCAGCTTAGACGCGACTTCCAAAAAACTGTTTTTT.